The T cell receptor beta chain under discussion was sequenced for a study of OX40 agonist ivuxolimab in advanced cancers. The data were produced by immunoSEQ multiplex PCR, yet TCRdb's version contains in-frame clones alone and is incomplete. The table lists some 39,000 clones, 79% of them singletons. Germline CDR1 reads MNHNS; CDR2 reads SASEGT. There are 14 residues in the CDR3. The V end lost 5 bases, the J end lost 6 bases, and 16 bases lay between the germline ends. The V gene is TRBV6-1, the J gene TRBJ1-2; D is perhaps TRBD1 (6 bases). The TCR was taken from an adult with an advanced solid tumor such as melanoma, head and neck, liver or kidney cancer. Sequencing was performed on CD4+ or CD8+ T cells sorted from blood, taken in a trial of the OX40 agonist ivuxolimab. DNA of the CDR3: TGTGCCAGCAGTCAGGGGAATCGGGCTGATGGCTACACCTTC. Its protein is CASSQGNRADGYTF.